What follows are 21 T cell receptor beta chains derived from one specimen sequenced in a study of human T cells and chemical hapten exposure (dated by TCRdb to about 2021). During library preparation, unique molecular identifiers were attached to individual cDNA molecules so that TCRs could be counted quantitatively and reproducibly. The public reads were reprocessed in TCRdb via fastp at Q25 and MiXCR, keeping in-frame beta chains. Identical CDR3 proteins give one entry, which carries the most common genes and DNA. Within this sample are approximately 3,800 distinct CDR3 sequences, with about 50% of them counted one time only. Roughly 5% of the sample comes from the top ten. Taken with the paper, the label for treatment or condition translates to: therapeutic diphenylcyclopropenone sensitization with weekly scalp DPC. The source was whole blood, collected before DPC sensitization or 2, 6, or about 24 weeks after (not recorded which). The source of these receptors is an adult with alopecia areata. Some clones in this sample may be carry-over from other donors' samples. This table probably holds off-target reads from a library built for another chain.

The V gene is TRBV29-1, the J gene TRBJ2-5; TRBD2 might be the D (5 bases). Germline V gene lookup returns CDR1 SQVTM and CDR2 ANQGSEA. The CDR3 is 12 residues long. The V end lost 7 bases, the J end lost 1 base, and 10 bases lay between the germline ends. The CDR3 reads CSASQIQETQYF. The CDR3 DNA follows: TGCAGCGCTAGCCAGATCCAAGAGACCCAGTACTTC.

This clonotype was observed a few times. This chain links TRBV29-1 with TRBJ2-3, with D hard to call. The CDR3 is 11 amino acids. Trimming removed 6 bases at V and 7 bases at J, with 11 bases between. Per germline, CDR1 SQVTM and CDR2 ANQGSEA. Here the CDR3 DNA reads TGCAGCGTCGACCCTCGGAATACGCAGTATTTT. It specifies CSVDPRNTQYF.

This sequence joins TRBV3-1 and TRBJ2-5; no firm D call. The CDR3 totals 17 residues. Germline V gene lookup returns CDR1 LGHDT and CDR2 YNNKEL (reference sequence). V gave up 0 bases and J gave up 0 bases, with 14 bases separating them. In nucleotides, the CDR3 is TGTGCCAGCAGCCAAGAAGGAGTAAACCAGTACCAAGAGACCCAGTACTTC. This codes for CASSQEGVNQYQETQYF.

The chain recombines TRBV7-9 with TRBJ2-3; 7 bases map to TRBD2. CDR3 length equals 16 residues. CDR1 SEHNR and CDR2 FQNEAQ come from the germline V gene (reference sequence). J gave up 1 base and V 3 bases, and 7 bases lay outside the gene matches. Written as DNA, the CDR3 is TGTGCCAGCAGCTTCGGACTAGGCTCGCGCACAGATACGCAGTATTTT. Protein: CASSFGLGSRTDTQYF.

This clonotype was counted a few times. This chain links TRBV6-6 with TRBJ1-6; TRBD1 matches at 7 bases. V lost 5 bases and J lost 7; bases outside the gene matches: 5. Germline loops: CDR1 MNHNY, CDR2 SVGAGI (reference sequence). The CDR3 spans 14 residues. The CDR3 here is CASSSGTVNSPLHF. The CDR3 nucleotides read TGTGCCAGCAGTAGCGGGACAGTGAATTCACCCCTCCACTTT.

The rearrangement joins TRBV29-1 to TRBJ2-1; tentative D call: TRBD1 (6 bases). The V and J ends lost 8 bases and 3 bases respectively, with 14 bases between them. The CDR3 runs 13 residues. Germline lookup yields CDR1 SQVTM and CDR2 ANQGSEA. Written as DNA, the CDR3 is TGCAGCATCAGGGGCGAAGTCTACAATGAGCAGTTCTTC. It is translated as CSIRGEVYNEQFF.

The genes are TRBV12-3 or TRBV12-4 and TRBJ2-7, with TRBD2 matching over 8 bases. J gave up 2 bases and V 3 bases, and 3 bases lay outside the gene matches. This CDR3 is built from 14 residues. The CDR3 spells CASSFAGGAYEQYF. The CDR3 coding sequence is TGTGCCAGCAGTTTTGCGGGGGGCGCCTACGAGCAGTACTTC.

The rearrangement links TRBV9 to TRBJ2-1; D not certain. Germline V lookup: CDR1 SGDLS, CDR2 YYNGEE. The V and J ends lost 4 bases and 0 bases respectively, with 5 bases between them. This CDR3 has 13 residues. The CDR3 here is CASSPRSYNEQFF. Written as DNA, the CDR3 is TGTGCCAGCAGCCCCCGCTCCTACAATGAGCAGTTCTTC.

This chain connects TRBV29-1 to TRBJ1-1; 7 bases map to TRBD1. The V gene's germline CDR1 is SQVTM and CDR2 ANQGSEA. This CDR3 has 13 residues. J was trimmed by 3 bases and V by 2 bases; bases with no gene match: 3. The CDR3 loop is CSVERTGDTEAFF. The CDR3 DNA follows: TGCAGCGTTGAAAGGACAGGTGACACTGAAGCTTTCTTT.

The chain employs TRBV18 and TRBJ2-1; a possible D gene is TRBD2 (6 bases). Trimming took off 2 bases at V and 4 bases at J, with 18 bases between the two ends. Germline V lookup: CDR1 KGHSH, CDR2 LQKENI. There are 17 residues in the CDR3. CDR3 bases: TGTGCCAGCTCACCAATGGTGGGGGGAGCAAGATACAATGAGCAGTTCTTC. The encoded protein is CASSPMVGGARYNEQFF.

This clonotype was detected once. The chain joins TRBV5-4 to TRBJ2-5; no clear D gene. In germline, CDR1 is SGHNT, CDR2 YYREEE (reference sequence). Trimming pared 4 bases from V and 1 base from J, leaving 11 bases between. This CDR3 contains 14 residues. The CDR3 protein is CASSLVAVQETQYF. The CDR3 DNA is TGTGCCAGCAGCCTGGTGGCAGTCCAAGAGACCCAGTACTTC.

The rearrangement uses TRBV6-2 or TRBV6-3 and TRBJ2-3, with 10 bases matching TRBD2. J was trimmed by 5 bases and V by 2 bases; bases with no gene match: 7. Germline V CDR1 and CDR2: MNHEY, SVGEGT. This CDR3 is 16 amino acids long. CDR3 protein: CASSYTKRGGIDTQYF. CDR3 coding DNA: TGTGCCAGCAGTTACACCAAGCGGGGGGGCATAGATACGCAGTATTTT.

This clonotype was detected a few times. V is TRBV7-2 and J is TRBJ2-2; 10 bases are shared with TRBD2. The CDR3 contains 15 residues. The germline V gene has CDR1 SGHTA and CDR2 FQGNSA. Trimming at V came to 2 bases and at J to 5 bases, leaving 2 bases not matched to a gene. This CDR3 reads CASSLMTSGTGELFF. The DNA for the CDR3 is TGTGCCAGCAGCTTAATGACTAGCGGGACCGGGGAGCTGTTTTTT.

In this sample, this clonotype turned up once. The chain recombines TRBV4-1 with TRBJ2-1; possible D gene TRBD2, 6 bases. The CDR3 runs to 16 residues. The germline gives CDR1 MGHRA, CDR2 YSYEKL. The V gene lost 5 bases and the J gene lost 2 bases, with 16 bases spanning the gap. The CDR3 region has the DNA TGCGCCAGCAGCGTCCCGGGACTTACCGCCTACAATGAGCAGTTCTTC. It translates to CASSVPGLTAYNEQFF.

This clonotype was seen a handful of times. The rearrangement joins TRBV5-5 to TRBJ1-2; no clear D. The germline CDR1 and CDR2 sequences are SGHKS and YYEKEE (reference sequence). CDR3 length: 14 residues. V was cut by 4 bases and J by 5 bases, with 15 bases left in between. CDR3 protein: CASSPDSTLYGYTF. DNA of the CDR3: TGTGCCAGCAGCCCGGACTCAACCCTATATGGCTACACCTTC.

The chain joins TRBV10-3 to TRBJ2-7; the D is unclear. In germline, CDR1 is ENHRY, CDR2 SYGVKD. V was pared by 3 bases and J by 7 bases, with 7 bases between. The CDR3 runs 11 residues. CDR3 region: CAISETSEQYF. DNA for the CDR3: TGTGCCATCAGTGAAACGTCGGAGCAGTACTTC.

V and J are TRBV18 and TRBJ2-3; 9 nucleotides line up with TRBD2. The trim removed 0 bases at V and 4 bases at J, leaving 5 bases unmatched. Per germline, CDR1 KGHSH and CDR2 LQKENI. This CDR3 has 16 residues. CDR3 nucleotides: TGTGCCAGCTCACCACCGGGACTAGCTCCCGCAGATACGCAGTATTTT. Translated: CASSPPGLAPADTQYF.

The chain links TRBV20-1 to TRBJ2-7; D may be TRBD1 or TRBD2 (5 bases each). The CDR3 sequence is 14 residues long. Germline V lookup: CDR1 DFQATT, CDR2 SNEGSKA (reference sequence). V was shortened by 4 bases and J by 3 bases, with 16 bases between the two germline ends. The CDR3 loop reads CSATSGLVFYEQYF. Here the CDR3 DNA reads TGCAGTGCTACCTCGGGGCTAGTATTCTACGAGCAGTACTTC.

The CDR3 sequence is CASSHPGRRYNEQFF. In DNA, the CDR3 is TGTGCCAGCAGCCATCCGGGCCGCCGTTACAATGAGCAGTTCTTC. The rearrangement uses TRBV3-1 and TRBJ2-1; D unclear. The CDR3 sequence is 15 residues long. The V end was cut by 3 bases, the J end by 4 bases, with 13 bases between. CDR1 and CDR2 (germline): LGHDT, YNNKEL (reference sequence).

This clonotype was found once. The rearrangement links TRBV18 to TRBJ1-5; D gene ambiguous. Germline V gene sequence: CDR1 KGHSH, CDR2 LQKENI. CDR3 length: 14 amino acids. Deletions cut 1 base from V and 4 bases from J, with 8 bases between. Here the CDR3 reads CASSPQHSNQPQHF. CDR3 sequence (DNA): TGTGCCAGCTCACCACAACACTCGAATCAGCCCCAGCATTTT.

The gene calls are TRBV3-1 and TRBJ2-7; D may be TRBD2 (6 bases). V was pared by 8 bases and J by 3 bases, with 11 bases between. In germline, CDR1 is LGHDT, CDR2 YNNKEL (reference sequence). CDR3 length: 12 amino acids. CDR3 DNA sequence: TGTGCCAGCGCTGGGGGAGGCTACGAGCAGTACTTC. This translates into CASAGGGYEQYF.